Listed here is a single T cell receptor beta chain. This entry belongs to a study of blood T cell repertoires in COVID-19. As for the study in general: COVID-19 samples collected from the United States, Italy and Spain covered acute and convalescent phases. Nucleic acid was either cDNA or gDNA, and it came from T cells, B-cell-depleted T cells, or PBMCs.

This CDR3 has 15 amino acids. The V segment lost 5 bases and the J segment 0 bases; nucleotides outside the gene matches: 4. Germline V lookup: CDR1 SGHTA, CDR2 FQGTGA. The authors' processing: Estimation of nucleated cell counts was performed using reference gene primer amplification. Sequencing used immunoSEQ multiplex PCR; TCRdb keeps in-frame clones, though not all of them. V and J calls and clone size are given by that table; D and trimming were obtained from the DNA. The sample shows 68,000 or so clones, 70% to 90% of them seen only once. This TCR was sampled from a man between 25 and 39 years old with acute or convalescent COVID-19. The chain has TRBV7-3 and TRBJ2-3; 8 bases are shared with TRBD2. The source material was peripheral blood. The CDR3 here is CASSRSSGSTDTQYF. The CDR3 nucleotides read TGTGCCAGCAGCCGATCTAGCGGGAGCACAGATACGCAGTATTTT. The variable domain in full, with the rest retrieved from reference TRBV7-3 and TRBJ2-3, is GAGVSQTPSNKVTEKGKYVELRCDPISGHTALYWYRQSLGQGPEFLIYFQGTGAADDSGLPNDRFFAVRPEGSVSTLKIQRTERGDSAVYLCASSRSSGSTDTQYFGPGTRLTVL.